Listed below are T cell receptor beta chains from one sample, sequenced in a study of T cell responses to AZD1222 COVID-19 vaccine. Measured with immunoSEQ multiplex PCR; TCRdb has only the in-frame clones, and not every one. The table records about 94,000 clones, about 85% of them present only once. Specimen: peripheral blood, collected 28 days after the second AZD1222 dose. These receptors all stem from an adult who received the AZD1222 COVID-19 vaccine. CDR3s include the opening cysteine and the closing phenylalanine or tryptophan. The D gene is left open where the match is weak. Size is omitted from some rows. Given values are once, few, many or a class for expanded clones.

.	TRBD1	TRBV5-4	TRBJ1-2	TGTGCCAGCAGCCCCGGACAGGGTAACGGCTACACCTTC	CASSPGQGNGYTF
.	TRBD2	TRBV14	TRBJ2-4	TGTGCCAGCAGCCAAGATTTTCGGGGGGGCCGGAGAGGCAAAAACATTCAGTACTTC	CASSQDFRGGRRGKNIQYF
.	.	TRBV9	TRBJ2-7	TGTGCCAGCAGCGGGGCCAGAACCTACGAGCAGTACTTC	CASSGARTYEQYF
few	.	TRBV19	TRBJ1-4	TGTGCCAGTACGGACACCTTTAATGAAAAACTGTTTTTT	CASTDTFNEKLFF
.	TRBD2	TRBV9	TRBJ2-7	TGTGCCAGCAGCGTAGCGGGGGGGCCCTACGAGCAGTACTTC	CASSVAGGPYEQYF
.	.	TRBV11-2	TRBJ2-3	TGTGCCAGCAGCTTTATGGGGGGGCGCCGGGATACGCAGTATTTT	CASSFMGGRRDTQYF
few	.	TRBV21-1	TRBJ2-5	TGTGCCAGCAGCAAGTGGGACGGGAGGGCCTCAGAGACCCAGTACTTC	CASSKWDGRASETQYF
few	TRBD2	TRBV5-4	TRBJ2-1	TGTGCCAGCAGCTCACAACTAGCGGGGGGGGCCAGTGAGCAGTTCTTC	CASSSQLAGGASEQFF
.	TRBD1	TRBV6-6	TRBJ2-7	TGTGCCAGCAGTTCGGACAGGACATACGAGCAGTACTTC	CASSSDRTYEQYF
.	.	TRBV27	TRBJ2-3	TGTGCCAGCAGTCCCCCGACGGATACGCAGTATTTT	CASSPPTDTQYF
.	.	TRBV27	TRBJ2-1	TGTGCCAGCAGGGGGGACGGAGATAGCTCCTACAATGAGCAGTTCTTC	CASRGDGDSSYNEQFF
.	.	TRBV2	TRBJ1-4	TGTGCCAGCAGGCCCGGGGGCGGGTTAGTTTTTTTT	CASRPGGGLVFF
.	.	TRBV5-1	TRBJ2-2	TGCGCCAGCAGCTTGGACCCAGGGACGTACACCGGGGAGCTGTTTTTT	CASSLDPGTYTGELFF
few	.	TRBV7-7	TRBJ2-1	TGTGCTAGCGCGGAGGGCTCAGGGTCCTACAATGAGCAGTTCTTC	CASAEGSGSYNEQFF
.	.	TRBV6-2/TRBV6-3	TRBJ2-3	TGTGCCAGCAGTCGCTCTGGGGGACCAGATACGCAGTATTTT	CASSRSGGPDTQYF
.	TRBD2	TRBV25-1	TRBJ2-7	TGTGCCAGCAGTGACTACCCCAAACGGACTAGCGGGACCTACGAGCAGTACTTC	CASSDYPKRTSGTYEQYF
.	.	TRBV6-2/TRBV6-3	TRBJ2-7	TGTGCCAGCAGTTACAAGGTGCCCACCTACGAGCAGTACTTC	CASSYKVPTYEQYF
.	.	TRBV28	TRBJ1-1	TGTGCCAGCAGCCCGGGGGGGGCGAACACTGAAGCTTTCTTT	CASSPGGANTEAFF
.	TRBD2	TRBV7-9	TRBJ2-5	TGTGCCAGCAGCTTTTTAGCGGGAGCACGGGAGACCCAGTACTTC	CASSFLAGARETQYF
.	TRBD2	TRBV3-1/TRBV3-2	TRBJ2-1	TGTGCCAGCAGCCAAGGGCTAGCGGGCTACAATGAGCAGTTCTTC	CASSQGLAGYNEQFF
.	TRBD2	TRBV2	TRBJ2-5	TGTGCCAGCAGTGAACCCTCCCTTGCCTCGACTAGCGGGAGTGAGACCCAGTACTTC	CASSEPSLASTSGSETQYF
.	.	TRBV28	TRBJ1-1	TGTGCCAGCAGTTTATCGGGAGGGTCTGAAGCTTTCTTT	CASSLSGGSEAFF
.	.	TRBV4-1	TRBJ1-6	TGCGCCAGCAGCCAACGATCGGGGGGCAATAATTCACCCCTCCACTTT	CASSQRSGGNNSPLHF
.	.	TRBV7-9	TRBJ1-2	TGTGCCAGCAGCGAAGCTCCAGGGTTTCATGGCTACACCTTC	CASSEAPGFHGYTF
.	.	TRBV6-5	TRBJ1-6	TGTGCCAGCAGTTACGTGGGGGCACCCCTCCACTTT	CASSYVGAPLHF
.	TRBD1	TRBV28	TRBJ2-5	TGTGCCAGCAGTTTTACAGGGGGGAGGGAGACCCAGTACTTC	CASSFTGGRETQYF
.	.	TRBV6-5	TRBJ1-2	TGTGCCAGCAGAGAGGGGGGTGATCCCTATGGCTACACCTTC	CASREGGDPYGYTF
.	.	TRBV5-1	TRBJ2-5	TGCGCCAGCAGGGGAGAAGGACATTTTGGGGAGACCCAGTACTTC	CASRGEGHFGETQYF
.	TRBD1	TRBV29-1	TRBJ2-1	TGCAGCGTAAGGGGGCATGGGAACAATGAGCAGTTCTTC	CSVRGHGNNEQFF
.	TRBD1	TRBV29-1	TRBJ1-1	TGCAGCGTTTGGGGACAGGGATTGACTGAAGCTTTCTTT	CSVWGQGLTEAFF
.	.	TRBV3-1/TRBV3-2	TRBJ1-1	TGTGCCAGCAGACAGGGTATTGGTGAAGCTTTCTTT	CASRQGIGEAFF
.	TRBD1	TRBV7-2	TRBJ1-2	TGTGCCAGCAGCTCCGGACAGGGGGCTAGGGGCTACACCTTC	CASSSGQGARGYTF
.	TRBD1	TRBV7-2	TRBJ1-1	TGTGCCAGCAGCTTACGCGAGGACAGGGGATCCACTGAAGCTTTCTTT	CASSLREDRGSTEAFF
.	.	TRBV6-1	TRBJ2-7	TGTGCCAGCAGTGAAGCGCAGGGCGACCACGAGCAGTACTTC	CASSEAQGDHEQYF
.	TRBD1	TRBV5-5	TRBJ2-7	TGTGCCAGCAGCTGGGGACAGGGGGCCTACGAGCAGTACTTC	CASSWGQGAYEQYF
.	.	TRBV27	TRBJ2-5	TGTGCCAGCAGTTCCCAGGGGCGGCAAGAGACCCAGTACTTC	CASSSQGRQETQYF
few	.	TRBV27	TRBJ1-4	TGTGCCAGCAGGGGCGGACTGGCAACTAATGAAAAACTGTTTTTT	CASRGGLATNEKLFF
few	.	TRBV2	TRBJ1-6	TGTGCCAGCAGTGAGGGGCGAAGTAGGGCGCCCCTCCACTTT	CASSEGRSRAPLHF
.	.	TRBV19	TRBJ2-4	TGTGCCAGTAGTATAAAACGGACTAAAAACATTCAGTACTTC	CASSIKRTKNIQYF
.	.	TRBV5-6	TRBJ2-7	TGTGCCAGCAGCTTGCCAGGCTACTCCTACGAGCAGTACTTC	CASSLPGYSYEQYF
.	.	TRBV5-5	TRBJ2-7	TGTGCCAGCAGCCTACAGGGAGGTACCTACGAGCAGTACTTC	CASSLQGGTYEQYF
.	.	TRBV2	TRBJ2-4	TGTGCCAGCAGTGAACTAAAGCTTCTAGCCAAAAACATTCAGTACTTC	CASSELKLLAKNIQYF
once	.	TRBV27	TRBJ2-7	TGTGCCAGCAGTTTATTAGATCGGGGTGCCCACGAGCAGTACTTC	CASSLLDRGAHEQYF
.	.	TRBV5-4	TRBJ1-1	TGTGCCAGCAGCTTGTTTCTCGGGGACACTGAAGCTTTCTTT	CASSLFLGDTEAFF
.	.	TRBV11-2	TRBJ1-2	TGTGCCAGCAGCCAATTGAACTATGGCTACACCTTC	CASSQLNYGYTF
.	TRBD1	TRBV30	TRBJ1-5	TGTGCCTGGAGAGGGGACAGGGGAGAGAGATCGCCCCAGCATTTT	CAWRGDRGERSPQHF
.	TRBD1	TRBV19	TRBJ1-1	TGTGCCAGTAGTATCGGGGGACAGGGGAACACTGAAGCTTTCTTT	CASSIGGQGNTEAFF
.	.	TRBV16	TRBJ2-7	TGTGCCAGCAGCCAAGGGGGCGAGTTCGAGCAGTACTTC	CASSQGGEFEQYF
.	TRBD1	TRBV19	TRBJ1-2	TGTGCCAGTAGTAGACAGGGTTCCTCCCTACACACCTTC	CASSRQGSSLHTF
.	.	TRBV18	TRBJ2-7	TGTGCCAGCTCAATTACAGGGGGGGAGTACGAGCAGTACTTC	CASSITGGEYEQYF
.	TRBD2	TRBV30	TRBJ2-7	TGTGCCTGGAGTGCCCGCGTCGGACTAGCGGGGGCACACGAGCAGTACTTC	CAWSARVGLAGAHEQYF
.	.	TRBV7-2	TRBJ2-2	TGTGCCAGCAGCTCGACGGGGAGAGTTACCGGGGAGCTGTTTTTT	CASSSTGRVTGELFF